The 32 T cell receptor beta chains in this list originate from one sample, sequenced in a study of identifying expanded T cells in peripheral blood (dated 2019 in TCRdb). Library generation was performed with the immunoSEQ multiplex PCR assay. TCRdb retrieved this table from immuneACCESS and kept in-frame rearrangements only. Not all clones are present; in checked studies, unresolved V genes account for under half, and no reason is known for the remainder. A total of around 100,000 clones appear in this sample, approximately 90% of them only once. The ten largest account for 15% to 20% of the sample. Sequencing was done on a sample of blood. The receptors here all came from a person between 18 and 75 years old in good health.

The rearrangement joins TRBV19 to TRBJ1-1, with 10 bases lining up with TRBD1. From germline, CDR1 is LNHDA and CDR2 SQIVND (reference sequence). The CDR3 sequence is 19 residues long. The V and J ends lost 9 bases and 0 bases, in that order; junction bases with no gene match: 19. For the CDR3, the DNA is TGTGCCAGCACTCCGAGGACAGGGGGTGTATACTTCATGAACACTGAAGCTTTCTTT. Encoded protein: CASTPRTGGVYFMNTEAFF.

The J gene is TRBJ2-6, the V gene TRBV6-1; 7 bases agree with TRBD1. V gave up 4 bases and J gave up 0 bases; unmatched junction bases: 6. The CDR3 totals 17 residues. CDR1 and CDR2 (germline): MNHNS, SASEGT. The CDR3 DNA reads as TGTGCCAGCAGTGTGTGGGACAGAGGCTCTGGGGCCAACGTCCTGACTTTC. It is translated as CASSVWDRGSGANVLTF.

The J gene is TRBJ2-7, the V gene TRBV6-5; weak D call: TRBD2 (5 bases). Germline V gives CDR1 MNHEY, CDR2 SVGAGI. This CDR3 is 13 amino acids long. The germline V and J ends were trimmed by 4 bases and 2 bases, with 9 bases remaining between them. The CDR3 coding sequence is TGTGCCAGCAGTTCCTTCGGGGCCTACGAGCAGTACTTC. This codes for CASSSFGAYEQYF.

The CDR3 nucleotides read TGTGCCAGCAGCGCGGTTACTAGTCTTGGTAGAGATACGCAGTATTTT. It specifies CASSAVTSLGRDTQYF. The J gene is TRBJ2-3, the V gene TRBV5-5; a weak D match, TRBD2 (5 bases). Germline loops: CDR1 SGHKS, CDR2 YYEKEE (reference sequence). Trimming pared 4 bases from V and 5 bases from J, leaving 20 bases between. This CDR3 spans 16 amino acids. The whole variable domain, filled in from reference TRBV5-5 and TRBJ2-3, reads DAGVTQSPTHLIKTRGQQVTLRCSPISGHKSVSWYQQVLGQGPQFIFQYYEKEERGRGNFPDRFSARQFPNYSSELNVNALLLGDSALYLCASSAVTSLGRDTQYFGPGTRLTVL.

In this sample, this clone turned up a few times. The J gene is TRBJ1-5, the V gene TRBV10-3; no clear D. This CDR3 region has 14 residues. Looked up from germline, CDR1 is ENHRY and CDR2 is SYGVKD. Trimming took off 2 bases at V and 0 bases at J, with 5 bases between the two ends. The CDR3, as DNA: TGTGCCATCAGTGAGGGGTATAGCAATCAGCCCCAGCATTTT. It translates to CAISEGYSNQPQHF.

The CDR3 DNA reads as TGCGCCAGCAGCCAAGGCAGGTATAATGAAAAACTGTTTTTT. As protein: CASSQGRYNEKLFF. V usage is TRBV4-3 and J usage is TRBJ1-4; D remains ambiguous. V gave up 1 base and J gave up 4 bases, with 7 bases separating them. CDR3 length: 14 residues. Germline CDR1 is LGHNA and CDR2 is YSLEER.

This chain connects TRBV28 to TRBJ1-5, with D possibly being TRBD1 (6 bases). The CDR3 is 13 residues long. V was cut by 6 bases and J by 9 bases, with 15 bases left in between. Looked up from germline, CDR1 is MDHEN and CDR2 is SYDVKM. CDR3 in amino acids: CASSPAGGRPQHF. The CDR3 bases are TGTGCCAGCAGCCCAGCGGGGGGCCGGCCCCAGCATTTT.

The V and J genes are TRBV9 and TRBJ1-2, with 8 nucleotides matching TRBD1. The J segment lost 4 bases and the V segment lost 3 bases, leaving 8 bases of the junction unmatched. CDR3 size: 15 residues. Germline V lookup: CDR1 SGDLS, CDR2 YYNGEE. In DNA form, the CDR3 reads TGTGCCAGCAGCGCAAGACAGGGGAGCGTCTATGGCTACACCTTC. Encoded protein: CASSARQGSVYGYTF. Combining the CDR3 with reference TRBV9 and TRBJ1-2 gives the whole variable domain DSGVTQTPKHLITATGQRVTLRCSPRSGDLSVYWYQQSLDQGLQFLIQYYNGEERAKGNILERFSAQQFPDLHSELNLSSLELGDSALYFCASSARQGSVYGYTFGSGTRLTVV.

The CDR3 loop is CASSQGTDGDTQYF. The CDR3 DNA follows: TGCGCCAGCAGCCAAGGGACAGACGGGGATACGCAGTATTTT. This chain uses TRBV4-1 with TRBJ2-3; D might be TRBD1 (6 bases). CDR1 and CDR2 from the germline V gene are MGHRA and YSYEKL. The CDR3 is 14 amino acids. Trimming cost V 1 base and J 6 bases, with 11 bases left between them.

The V call is TRBV7-9, the J call TRBJ2-7; the match to TRBD1 covers 7 bases. This CDR3 has 13 residues. The germline CDR1 and CDR2 sequences are SEHNR and FQNEAQ (reference sequence). J lost 2 bases, V lost 5 bases, and 3 bases had no gene match. The CDR3 reads CASSPQGPYEQYF. The CDR3 nucleotides are TGTGCCAGCAGCCCACAGGGGCCCTACGAGCAGTACTTC. Full variable domain (missing parts from reference TRBV7-9 and TRBJ2-7): DTGVSQNPRHKITKRGQNVTFRCDPISEHNRLYWYRQTLGQGPEFLTYFQNEAQLEKSRLLSDRFSAERPKGSFSTLEIQRTEQGDSAMYLCASSPQGPYEQYFGPGTRLTVT.

V usage is TRBV18 and J usage is TRBJ1-2, with TRBD1 as a possible D gene (5 bases). Germline CDR1 is KGHSH and CDR2 is LQKENI. The CDR3 is made up of 16 amino acids. The V end lost 3 bases, the J end lost 2 bases, and 16 bases lay between the germline ends. The CDR3: CASSPGSQGVNYGYTF. The CDR3 DNA reads TGTGCCAGCTCACCCGGGTCCCAGGGAGTAAACTATGGCTACACCTTC.

The J gene is TRBJ2-7, the V gene TRBV7-9; D possibly matches TRBD1 or TRBD2 (5 bases each). Trimming removed 6 bases from V and 2 bases from J, with 5 bases in between. This CDR3 is 11 amino acids long. Germline values: CDR1 SEHNR, CDR2 FQNEAQ (reference sequence). In DNA form, the CDR3 reads TGTGCCAGCAGGGGGGCCTACGAGCAGTACTTC. Translating it yields CASRGAYEQYF.

The chain couples TRBV29-1 to TRBJ2-7; 9 bases fit TRBD1. The junction had 12 bases not matched to a gene; V was cut back by 6 bases and J by 12 bases. CDR3 length: 12 amino acids. Per the germline V gene, CDR1 is SQVTM and CDR2 is ANQGSEA. CDR3 sequence (DNA): TGCAGCGTGCGTACAGGGGGCTCAGTAGCGTACTTC. Its translation: CSVRTGGSVAYF.

V gene TRBV7-2 combines with J gene TRBJ2-7, with a possible D match to TRBD1 (5 bases). There are 16 residues in the CDR3. Germline lookup yields CDR1 SGHTA and CDR2 FQGNSA. Trimming pared 0 bases from V and 4 bases from J, leaving 16 bases between. The CDR3 protein is CASSLAIQGRSYEQYF. For the CDR3, the DNA is TGTGCCAGCAGCTTAGCGATTCAGGGAAGGTCATACGAGCAGTACTTC.

The chain carries TRBV5-1 and TRBJ2-1, with D possibly being TRBD2 (6 bases). Trimming cost V 0 bases and J 3 bases, with 16 bases left between them. Germline CDR1 SGHRS, CDR2 YFSETQ. The CDR3 contains 17 residues. This CDR3 is CASSLEGGEKGYNEQFF. Written as DNA, the CDR3 is TGCGCCAGCAGCTTGGAAGGAGGGGAGAAGGGCTACAATGAGCAGTTCTTC.

The rearrangement uses TRBV5-8 and TRBJ2-1; 10 bases agree with TRBD2. Trimming cost V 3 bases and J 9 bases; bases outside gene matches: 9. Germline assignment: CDR1 SGHTS and CDR2 YDEGEE. The CDR3 has 15 amino acids. The CDR3 DNA is TGTGCCAGCAGCTCCTTTTTTCTAGCGGGGGCTGAGCAGTTCTTC. Protein product: CASSSFFLAGAEQFF.

The chain carries TRBV5-6 and TRBJ2-3; D gene ambiguous. V was pared by 4 bases and J by 0 bases, with 9 bases between. The CDR3 loop spans 14 amino acids. Germline CDR1 reads SGHDT; CDR2 reads YYEEEE. CDR3 protein: CASSPPVSTDTQYF. The DNA of the CDR3 is TGTGCCAGCAGCCCGCCGGTGAGCACAGATACGCAGTATTTT.

The rearrangement uses TRBV7-2 and TRBJ2-7, with 7 bases lining up with TRBD1. The CDR3 is 15 residues long. CDR1 SGHTA and CDR2 FQGNSA come from the germline V gene. V shed 0 bases, J shed 7 bases, and the junction held 9 bases outside the gene matches. The DNA for the CDR3 is TGTGCCAGCAGCTTAGCAGGGACAGCCCAAGGGGAGCAGTACTTC. This translates into CASSLAGTAQGEQYF.

The chain links TRBV5-6 to TRBJ2-3; either TRBD1 or TRBD2 may supply D (7 bases each). The V gene's germline CDR1 is SGHDT and CDR2 YYEEEE. The CDR3 sequence is 14 residues long. Trimming pared 2 bases from V and 4 bases from J, leaving 11 bases between. The CDR3 nucleotides are TGTGCCAGCAGCTTCCCAGGGGGGGCAGATACGCAGTATTTT. Protein sequence: CASSFPGGADTQYF.

The chain recombines TRBV4-3 with TRBJ2-1; TRBD1 aligns across 9 bases. This CDR3 is 14 amino acids long. Unmatched junction bases numbered 4, after V lost 4 bases and J lost 6 bases. Germline values: CDR1 LGHNA, CDR2 YSLEER. For the CDR3, the DNA is TGCGCCAGCAGCCCACGGACAGGGGCCAATGAGCAGTTCTTC. It is translated as CASSPRTGANEQFF.

The V and J genes are TRBV30 and TRBJ2-3; D is unclear. The germline V and J ends were trimmed by 0 bases and 9 bases, with 4 bases remaining between them. The CDR3 has 10 residues. The germline gives CDR1 GTSNPN, CDR2 SVGIG (reference sequence). The chain's CDR3 is CAWSVQTQYF. The DNA for the CDR3 is TGTGCCTGGAGTGTACAAACGCAGTATTTT.

This clone was counted a single time. The chain carries TRBV28 and TRBJ2-2, with 9 bases aligning to TRBD1. The CDR3 is 15 amino acids. Losses at the gene ends were 6 bases for V and 3 bases for J; bases not matched to a gene: 5. CDR1 and CDR2 (germline): MDHEN, SYDVKM. The CDR3 reads CASSLTGGYTGELFF. The CDR3 nucleotides are TGTGCCAGCAGCCTGACAGGGGGGTACACCGGGGAGCTGTTTTTT.

This chain connects TRBV6-5 to TRBJ1-6; unclear D gene. V lost 6 bases and J lost 1, with 7 bases in between. Germline-derived CDR1 and CDR2 are MNHEY and SVGAGI. This CDR3 spans 14 amino acids. The CDR3, as DNA: TGTGCCAGCAGGATACAGTCCTATAATTCACCCCTCCACTTT. This encodes CASRIQSYNSPLHF.

The chain recombines TRBV19 with TRBJ2-2; 8 nucleotides align to TRBD2. CDR1 LNHDA and CDR2 SQIVND come from the germline V gene (reference sequence). The CDR3 is made up of 15 amino acids. Trimming cost V 7 bases and J 7 bases; bases outside gene matches: 11. The CDR3 sequence: CASIHGGAGDGELFF. The CDR3 DNA reads TGTGCCAGTATTCACGGGGGGGCCGGTGACGGGGAGCTGTTTTTT.

The V call is TRBV7-2, the J call TRBJ2-7; TRBD1 agrees at 10 bases. Germline V gene data show CDR1 as SGHTA and CDR2 as FQGNSA. Losses at the gene ends were 5 bases for V and 3 bases for J; bases not matched to a gene: 10. The CDR3 is made up of 16 amino acids. The CDR3 sequence: CASSPRDRGGSYEQYF. The DNA for the CDR3 is TGTGCCAGCAGCCCCCGGGACAGGGGCGGAAGCTACGAGCAGTACTTC.

As for this clone: In the same sample, other DNA sequences code for this CDR3. V and J are TRBV2 and TRBJ2-5; D ambiguous. Trimming shortened V by 2 bases and J by 3 bases, and 13 bases separated the two germline ends. The CDR3 spans 15 residues. Germline assignment: CDR1 SNHLY and CDR2 FYNNEI. The CDR3 loop reads CASSENGRSKETQYF. Written as DNA, the CDR3 is TGTGCCAGCAGTGAAAACGGCAGGTCTAAAGAGACCCAGTACTTC.

V and J are TRBV2 and TRBJ1-5; D not resolved. The CDR3 length is 14 residues. Germline lookup yields CDR1 SNHLY and CDR2 FYNNEI. V lost 6 bases to trimming and J lost 0 bases, with 9 bases between them. The CDR3 reads CASRETNSNQPQHF. The CDR3 DNA sequence: TGTGCCAGCAGGGAGACCAATAGCAATCAGCCCCAGCATTTT.

The V gene is TRBV6-1, the J gene TRBJ1-1, with D uncertain. Per germline, CDR1 MNHNS and CDR2 SASEGT. V was clipped by 6 bases and J by 1 base, with 3 bases between them. CDR3 length: 11 residues. CDR3 DNA: TGTGCCAGCAGAGAGAACACTGAAGCTTTCTTT. It is translated as CASRENTEAFF.

The chain joins TRBV7-9 to TRBJ2-1; 10 bases line up with TRBD2. The J segment lost 8 bases and the V segment lost 5 bases, leaving 9 bases of the junction unmatched. The CDR3 loop spans 15 amino acids. Germline CDR1 is SEHNR and CDR2 is FQNEAQ (reference sequence). CDR3 bases: TGTGCCAGCAGCCCAAGAGCGGGGGGGCCCCATGAGCAGTTCTTC. The encoded protein is CASSPRAGGPHEQFF.

The chain combines TRBV29-1 with TRBJ2-1, with TRBD1 matching 9 bases. The CDR3 consists of 17 residues. Per the germline V gene, CDR1 is SQVTM and CDR2 is ANQGSEA. The ends lost 3 bases at V and 3 bases at J; junction bases unmatched: 12. In nucleotides, the CDR3 is TGCAGCGTTGAGGGCGCACGGGACAGGGTAATCTACAATGAGCAGTTCTTC. It specifies CSVEGARDRVIYNEQFF.

The chain combines TRBV6-5 with TRBJ1-3, with D possibly being TRBD1 (5 bases). The V end lost 5 bases, the J end lost 0 bases, and 5 bases lay between the germline ends. The CDR3 has 13 amino acids. Germline V gene sequence: CDR1 MNHEY, CDR2 SVGAGI. The DNA for the CDR3 is TGTGCCAGCAGTGGACACTCTGGAAACACCATATATTTT. This encodes CASSGHSGNTIYF.

The V gene is TRBV5-1, the J gene TRBJ2-5, with TRBD1 as a possible D gene (7 bases). Trimming stripped 0 bases from V and 9 bases from J, with 15 bases between. Germline lookup yields CDR1 SGHRS and CDR2 YFSETQ. The CDR3 length is 14 residues. The CDR3 sequence: CASSLGQGGLAQYF. The CDR3 DNA reads as TGCGCCAGCAGCTTGGGCCAGGGGGGTTTGGCCCAGTACTTC.